A selection of T cell receptor beta chains follows, all from one sample in a study of graft-versus-host responses after intestinal transplantation. TCRdb's copy holds only in-frame clones and misses some; the assay was immunoSEQ multiplex PCR. This sample has nearly 100,000 clones, with 80% to 95% found just once. Sequences were derived from PBMCs, sampled about 460 days after intestinal transplant. The receptors were gathered from a human patient who received an intestinal transplant, so some T cells may come from the graft donor. CDR3s include the opening cysteine and the closing phenylalanine or tryptophan. A D gene is named only where the DNA matches it firmly. Clone size appears in some rows only: once, few, many, or a class for an expanded clone.

D gene	clone size	V gene	J gene	CDR3 DNA	CDR3 protein
TRBD2	.	TRBV6-1	TRBJ2-1	TGTGCCAGCAGCCCGGGACTAGCGGGAGAGCAGTTCTTC	CASSPGLAGEQFF
.	.	TRBV11-2	TRBJ1-2	TGTGCCAGCAGCTTAGCGGGGACATGGGGCTACACCTTC	CASSLAGTWGYTF
TRBD1	.	TRBV11-1	TRBJ2-5	TGTGCCAGCAACGTAGGGGGCCTGGAAGAGACCCAGTACTTC	CASNVGGLEETQYF
TRBD2	.	TRBV11-2	TRBJ2-3	TGTGCCAGCAGCCGGACTAGCGGGGGTACAGATACGCAGTATTTT	CASSRTSGGTDTQYF
.	.	TRBV7-9	TRBJ1-2	TGTGCCAGCAGCTTAGCCAGGTATGGCTACACCTTC	CASSLARYGYTF
TRBD1	.	TRBV7-3	TRBJ2-3	TGTGCCAGCGCAAAGGGGGCAGGGTTAACAGATACGCAGTATTTT	CASAKGAGLTDTQYF
TRBD1	.	TRBV11-1	TRBJ2-5	TGTGCCAGCAGCTCCGACAGGGGGCGCGGTCAAGAGACCCAGTACTTC	CASSSDRGRGQETQYF
.	.	TRBV5-6	TRBJ1-5	TGTGCCAGCAGCTTGGTGGGGGTCGGGCAGCCCCAGCATTTT	CASSLVGVGQPQHF
.	.	TRBV7-2	TRBJ2-3	TGTGCCAGCAGCTTAGAGTTTAGGGATACGCAGTATTTT	CASSLEFRDTQYF
.	.	TRBV10-1	TRBJ1-5	TGCGCCGGGGGCCGGGGGGGCGAAAAACCTTATAGCAATCAGCCCCAGCATTTT	CAGGRGGEKPYSNQPQHF
.	.	TRBV11-2	TRBJ1-1	TGTGCCAGCAGCTTAGATCTTAACACTGAAGCTTTCTTT	CASSLDLNTEAFF
TRBD1	.	TRBV7-4	TRBJ1-1	TGTGCCAGCACCCAACCCGGGACAGGCACTGAAGCTTTCTTT	CASTQPGTGTEAFF
.	.	TRBV2	TRBJ2-3	TGTGCCAGCTCCGGAGGGGGGGGGATTATAGATACGCAGTATTTT	CASSGGGGIIDTQYF
TRBD1	.	TRBV27	TRBJ2-7	TGTGCCAGCAGTCCAGGGGGCGACGAGCAGTACTTC	CASSPGGDEQYF
.	.	TRBV27	TRBJ2-3	TGTGCCAGCAGTCCGGGACCCTTCCATACGCAGTATTTT	CASSPGPFHTQYF
.	.	TRBV5-1	TRBJ1-2	TGCGCCAGCAGCACCGACGGAATCTATGGCTACACCTTC	CASSTDGIYGYTF
TRBD2	.	TRBV14	TRBJ2-7	TGTGCCAGCAGCCACACTAGCGGGGGGAACTACGAGCAGTACTTC	CASSHTSGGNYEQYF
.	.	TRBV19	TRBJ1-5	TGTGCCAGTAGTGGACAGAATCAGCCCCAGCATTTT	CASSGQNQPQHF
TRBD1	.	TRBV11-2	TRBJ1-4	TGTGCCAGCAGCTTCCCACGGGGACAGGGACATGAAAAACTGTTTTTT	CASSFPRGQGHEKLFF
TRBD1	.	TRBV5-1	TRBJ1-1	TGCGCCAGCAGCTTCGGGCAGGGGGGCACTGAAGCTTTCTTT	CASSFGQGGTEAFF
TRBD1	.	TRBV9	TRBJ2-7	TGTGCCAGCAGCGTAGGGGACAGAGCCTACGAGCAGTACTTC	CASSVGDRAYEQYF
TRBD1	.	TRBV5-1	TRBJ1-2	TGCGCCAGCAGCGCAGACAGGGGCTATGGCTACACCTTC	CASSADRGYGYTF
.	.	TRBV23-1	TRBJ1-5	TGCGCCAGCAGTCAATTAAACAGGACCATACGGCCCCAGCATTTT	CASSQLNRTIRPQHF
.	.	TRBV10-3	TRBJ2-5	TGTGCCATCAAGAAGCCCGAACAAGAGACCCAGTACTTC	CAIKKPEQETQYF
.	.	TRBV10-3	TRBJ2-2	TGTGCCACCCATGGGGGACCGAACACCGGGGAGCTGTTTTTT	CATHGGPNTGELFF
.	.	TRBV5-4	TRBJ1-2	TGTGCCAGCAGCTTGTTACAGCGCACCACCTTC	CASSLLQRTTF
TRBD2	few	TRBV6-6	TRBJ2-3	TGTGCCAGCAGTTACGAAGCGGGGGGCGCAACAGATACGCAGTATTTT	CASSYEAGGATDTQYF
.	once	TRBV7-2	TRBJ1-1	TGTGCCAGCAGCCCCCGCCCCGGGAACACTGAAGCTTTCTTT	CASSPRPGNTEAFF
.	.	TRBV29-1	TRBJ1-1	TGCAGCGTTTTGGTGGGGAGGAACACTGAAGCTTTCTTT	CSVLVGRNTEAFF
.	few	TRBV18	TRBJ1-3	TGTGCCAGCTCACTAACCACACCGGCGGGTGGAAACACCATATATTTT	CASSLTTPAGGNTIYF
.	.	TRBV10-3	TRBJ2-7	TGTGCCATCAGCCCGACGGAGAGCTCCTACGAGCAGTACTTC	CAISPTESSYEQYF
.	.	TRBV9	TRBJ1-2	TGTGCCAGCAGCGTAGCCGAGGCTAACTATGGCTACACCTTC	CASSVAEANYGYTF
.	.	TRBV2	TRBJ1-5	TGTGCCAGCAGTGTATACTCCGATCAGCCCCAGCATTTT	CASSVYSDQPQHF
TRBD1	.	TRBV5-8	TRBJ1-1	TGTGCCAGCAGCGAATACGGGACAGCCCGTACCACTGAAGCTTTCTTT	CASSEYGTARTTEAFF
.	.	TRBV7-9	TRBJ1-2	TGTGCCAGCAGCTTTCACAGGTCAACTACCTATGGCTACACCTTC	CASSFHRSTTYGYTF
.	few	TRBV15	TRBJ1-2	TGTGCCACCAGCAGAGAGGGGGACTATGGCTACACCTTC	CATSREGDYGYTF
.	.	TRBV7-9	TRBJ1-3	TGTGCCAGCAGCTTAGGTCCAGTTGGAAACACCATATATTTT	CASSLGPVGNTIYF
.	.	TRBV5-1	TRBJ1-3	TGCGCCAGCAGAGACAGCGACTCTGGAAACACCATATATTTT	CASRDSDSGNTIYF
.	.	TRBV5-8	TRBJ2-7	TGTGCCAGCAGCCCGACAGCCCACGAGCAGTACTTC	CASSPTAHEQYF
TRBD2	.	TRBV10-2	TRBJ2-7	TGCGCCAGCATGCCGGGGACTAGCGGGGGGTACGAGCAGTACTTC	CASMPGTSGGYEQYF
TRBD2	many	TRBV4-2	TRBJ2-7	TGTGCCAGCAGCCCTCCCGAGCGGGGGGGGACGTACGAGCAGTACTTC	CASSPPERGGTYEQYF
TRBD1	few	TRBV7-9	TRBJ1-1	TGTGCCAGCAGCCGGGGACAGGGGACGTTTGATGGGAACACTGAAGCTTTCTTT	CASSRGQGTFDGNTEAFF
.	.	TRBV11-1	TRBJ2-5	TGTGCCAGCAGCCCCTCGGGGGATAGGGTCGAGACCCAGTACTTC	CASSPSGDRVETQYF
.	.	TRBV2	TRBJ1-1	TGTGCCAGCAGTGCCAGGGAGGCGAACACTGAAGCTTTCTTT	CASSAREANTEAFF
TRBD2	.	TRBV19	TRBJ2-7	TGTGCCAGTAGTGAGGACAGCGGGGGACTCGAGCAGTACTTC	CASSEDSGGLEQYF
TRBD2	.	TRBV4-1	TRBJ2-5	TGCGCCAGCAGCCAAGATGGGGAGGGACAAGAGACCCAGTACTTC	CASSQDGEGQETQYF